This TCR beta chain was recovered during a study of T cell responses to AZD1222 COVID-19 vaccine. Produced via immunoSEQ multiplex PCR; TCRdb's table is partial and in-frame only. Of more than 130,000 clones in the sample, 90% were seen once. This clone was counted once. Its target is unknown. This CDR3 region has 13 residues. Germline V gene sequence: CDR1 SGHVS, CDR2 FNYEAQ. V was pared by 1 base and J by 9 bases, with 10 bases between. Overall study results and limits: When two AZD1222 doses had been given, Spike-specific TCR breadth and depth rose. Spike was spanned by vaccine-associated CD4 TCRs, which were dominant at 160-218 and 743-854. Samples come after the peak T cell response, not at day 14.

The clonotype originates from an adult in good health. Sequenced here: peripheral blood, sampled on day 0 of AZD1222 vaccination. V is TRBV7-6 and J is TRBJ2-1, with D perhaps being TRBD1 or TRBD2 (5 bases each). The CDR3 DNA follows: TGTGCCAGCAGCTTAGGGGGGAGTGGTGAGCAGTTCTTC. It specifies CASSLGGSGEQFF.